This entry lists 29 T cell receptor beta chains sequenced from one sample in a study of T cell responses to AZD1222 COVID-19 vaccine. Only in-frame clones appear in the TCRdb table, and some are missing; sequencing was by immunoSEQ multiplex PCR. The sample lists some 120,000 clones, 80% to 90% occurring once. The sample was peripheral blood, taken on day 0 of MenACWY control vaccination. The source of these receptors is an adult in good health.

V gene TRBV10-3 combines with J gene TRBJ2-1; maybe TRBD2 (6 bases). V shed 11 bases and J shed 0 bases, with 20 bases lying between them. This CDR3 has 16 amino acids. CDR1 is ENHRY, CDR2 SYGVKD, per germline. The CDR3 loop is CASSESGGSSYNEQFF. DNA of the CDR3: TGTGCCTCCTCTGAGAGTGGGGGGAGCTCCTACAATGAGCAGTTCTTC.

J is TRBJ1-4 and V is TRBV7-8; D unresolved. With 5 bases removed from V and 4 bases from J, the gap between germline ends came to 14 bases. Germline CDR1 and CDR2: SGHVS and FQNEAQ. This CDR3 is built from 15 residues. The CDR3: CASSPPRRFNEKLFF. The CDR3, as DNA: TGTGCCAGCAGCCCTCCGCGGCGGTTTAATGAAAAACTGTTTTTT.

The V gene is TRBV6-5, the J gene TRBJ1-2; TRBD1 might be the D (6 bases). The CDR3 length is 13 residues. Trimming removed 8 bases at V and 4 bases at J, with 14 bases between. CDR1 is MNHEY, CDR2 SVGAGI, per germline. CDR3 DNA: TGTGCCAGCCGAGGGGGGCTCGGCTATGGCTACACCTTC. Residues: CASRGGLGYGYTF.

This chain joins TRBV7-2 and TRBJ2-1; 9 nucleotides line up with TRBD1. The CDR3 totals 16 residues. The ends lost 5 bases at V and 2 bases at J; junction bases unmatched: 7. Germline V lookup: CDR1 SGHTA, CDR2 FQGNSA. The chain's CDR3 is CASSISRDRAYNEQFF. CDR3 nucleotides: TGTGCCAGCAGCATTTCACGGGACAGGGCCTACAATGAGCAGTTCTTC.

This sequence joins TRBV4-2 and TRBJ2-7; TRBD2 agrees at 9 bases. Per germline, CDR1 LGHNA and CDR2 YNFKEQ. J gave up 0 bases and V 1 base, and 10 bases lay outside the gene matches. This CDR3 region has 18 residues. CDR3 in DNA: TGTGCCAGCAGCCAAGCGTCCCCCGGGACTAGCCTCTCCTACGAGCAGTACTTC. Amino acid sequence: CASSQASPGTSLSYEQYF.

V usage is TRBV2 and J usage is TRBJ2-5; 8 bases map to TRBD2. The trim removed 5 bases at V and 4 bases at J, leaving 12 bases unmatched. The CDR3 contains 16 residues. Germline-derived CDR1 and CDR2 are SNHLY and FYNNEI. The CDR3: CASSPSTGTRGETQYF. The CDR3 DNA reads TGTGCCAGCAGTCCCTCCACCGGGACTAGGGGAGAGACCCAGTACTTC.

A few counts support this clone. The chain carries TRBV7-2 and TRBJ2-7; TRBD2 aligns across 11 bases. J gave up 2 bases and V 5 bases, and 5 bases lay outside the gene matches. The length of the CDR3 is 15 residues. From germline, CDR1 is SGHTA and CDR2 FQGNSA. CDR3 protein: CASSQSSGGPYEQYF. The CDR3 DNA sequence: TGTGCCAGCAGCCAGTCTAGCGGGGGGCCCTACGAGCAGTACTTC.

This chain links TRBV18 with TRBJ2-2; a possible D gene is TRBD2 (5 bases). V was shortened by 3 bases and J by 0 bases, with 11 bases between the two germline ends. This CDR3 is built from 16 residues. Germline assignment: CDR1 KGHSH and CDR2 LQKENI. CDR3 nucleotide sequence: TGTGCCAGCTCACCGGGAGTGGGTCCGAACACCGGGGAGCTGTTTTTT. It translates to CASSPGVGPNTGELFF.

This clone showed up just once. The genes are TRBV2 and TRBJ1-1; possible D gene TRBD1, 5 bases. Germline loops: CDR1 SNHLY, CDR2 FYNNEI. The ends were cut back, 10 bases at V and 0 bases at J, with 12 bases in the middle. This CDR3 is 13 amino acids long. The CDR3 here is CATRDLMNTEAFF. CDR3 in DNA: TGTGCCACCCGGGACCTCATGAACACTGAAGCTTTCTTT.

This clone was seen only a few times. The gene calls are TRBV11-2 and TRBJ2-7; tentative D call: TRBD1 (6 bases). The CDR3 extends over 14 amino acids. Germline V lookup: CDR1 SGHAT, CDR2 FQNNGV. The V end was cut by 3 bases, the J end by 2 bases, with 11 bases between. The CDR3 is CASSFSEGAYEQYF. In nucleotides, the CDR3 is TGTGCCAGCAGCTTCAGCGAGGGGGCCTACGAGCAGTACTTC.

The CDR3 DNA sequence: TGTGCCAGCAGTTTCAGGGAAAACACAGATACGCAGTATTTT. Encoded protein: CASSFRENTDTQYF. The J gene is TRBJ2-3, the V gene TRBV27; perhaps TRBD1 as D (5 bases). This CDR3 is 14 amino acids long. Trimming took off 3 bases at V and 2 bases at J, with 9 bases between the two ends. Germline-derived CDR1 and CDR2 are MNHEY and SMNVEV (reference sequence).

The chain links TRBV4-2 to TRBJ2-7; the match to TRBD1 covers 9 bases. This CDR3 is built from 15 residues. V was clipped by 3 bases and J by 2 bases; unmatched bases: 5. Germline CDR1 LGHNA, CDR2 YNFKEQ. Here the CDR3 DNA reads TGTGCCAGCAGCCAGACGGGACAGGGACCCTACGAGCAGTACTTC. Encoded protein: CASSQTGQGPYEQYF.

This clone has just one count. The chain is built from TRBV19 and TRBJ1-2; 12 bases are a match to TRBD1. J lost 6 bases, V lost 5 bases, and 10 bases had no gene match. The germline V gene encodes CDR1 LNHDA and CDR2 SQIVND (reference sequence). CDR3 size: 16 residues. This CDR3 reads CASSPQAGTGGDGYTF. The CDR3 nucleotides are TGTGCCAGTAGTCCCCAAGCTGGGACAGGGGGCGATGGCTACACCTTC.

The V call is TRBV7-8, the J call TRBJ2-7; TRBD2 matches at 7 bases. The CDR3 length is 15 residues. The germline gives CDR1 SGHVS, CDR2 FQNEAQ. With V trimmed by 4 bases and J by 3 bases, 9 bases remained unmatched. The CDR3 protein is CASSYKRGYYYEQYF. CDR3 DNA sequence: TGTGCCAGCAGCTACAAGCGGGGCTACTACTACGAGCAGTACTTC.

The V gene is TRBV28, the J gene TRBJ1-2, with a weak D call TRBD1 (5 bases). The CDR3 length is 15 residues. Germline CDR1 MDHEN, CDR2 SYDVKM. Trimming took off 3 bases at V and 4 bases at J, with 15 bases between the two ends. This CDR3 reads CASSFGGSVGYGYTF. For the CDR3, the DNA is TGTGCCAGCAGTTTCGGGGGGTCCGTTGGCTATGGCTACACCTTC.

This chain links TRBV6-2 or TRBV6-3 with TRBJ2-1; D gene unclear. V lost 4 bases and J lost 7, with 5 bases in between. CDR3 length: 11 residues. Germline CDR1 reads MNHEY; CDR2 reads SVGEGT. The CDR3 DNA reads as TGTGCCAGCAGTTTCCTGAATGAGCAGTTCTTC. It yields the protein CASSFLNEQFF.

This clone came up a few times. The CDR3: CASTAAQRGSYEQYF. The DNA for the CDR3 is TGTGCCAGCACCGCGGCCCAGCGGGGGTCCTACGAGCAGTACTTC. The chain links TRBV4-2 to TRBJ2-7; 8 nucleotides agree with TRBD2. The V gene's germline CDR1 is LGHNA and CDR2 YNFKEQ. The CDR3 has 15 amino acids. The junction had 9 bases not matched to a gene; V was cut back by 7 bases and J by 1 base.

Here the CDR3 reads CASSKGRVPGLVKYNEQFF. CDR3 in DNA: TGTGCCAGCAGCAAAGGAAGGGTCCCGGGGTTGGTAAAATACAATGAGCAGTTCTTC. The V and J genes are TRBV21-1 and TRBJ2-1; TRBD2, the table's D call, lacks a check against the DNA. TRBV21-1 is a recognized pseudogene. The CDR3 has 19 residues.

This rearrangement joins TRBV7-2 to TRBJ2-2, with D possibly matching TRBD2 (6 bases). CDR3 length: 16 residues. The germline CDR1 and CDR2 sequences are SGHTA and FQGNSA. Trimming left V 2 bases short and J 4 bases short, with 14 bases between. The CDR3 here is CASSLRPKAGTGELFF. The CDR3, as DNA: TGTGCCAGCAGCTTACGGCCGAAAGCGGGCACCGGGGAGCTGTTTTTT.

The V and J genes are TRBV4-3 and TRBJ2-5, with D possibly being TRBD1 (5 bases). Germline-derived CDR1 and CDR2 are LGHNA and YSLEER. The CDR3 is 15 residues long. V was pared by 1 base and J by 3 bases, with 12 bases between. The CDR3 DNA follows: TGCGCCAGCAGCCAAGCAGCAGGGCGCGAAGAGACCCAGTACTTC. This gives the protein CASSQAAGREETQYF.

J is TRBJ1-2 and V is TRBV5-6, with D unresolved. The CDR3 extends over 13 amino acids. Germline CDR1 reads SGHDT; CDR2 reads YYEEEE. Deletions cut 2 bases from V and 4 bases from J, with 9 bases between. DNA for the CDR3: TGTGCCAGCAGCTTTAACAGAGTCTATGGCTACACCTTC. Translating gives CASSFNRVYGYTF.

Remarks on this clone: Additional DNA sequences in this sample encode the identical CDR3. The chain is built from TRBV15 and TRBJ2-2, with 8 bases identical to TRBD2. The CDR3 runs 20 residues. V shed 5 bases and J 0 bases; nucleotides not matched to a gene: 17. Germline loops: CDR1 LNHNV, CDR2 YYDKDF (reference sequence). CDR3 nucleotides: TGTGCCACCAGCCAAGGCCCACGGCGAGGCGGGGGGCCGAACACCGGGGAGCTGTTTTTT. It translates to CATSQGPRRGGGPNTGELFF.

This chain links TRBV28 with TRBJ2-1, with D possibly TRBD2 on 6 matching bases. Per the germline V gene, CDR1 is MDHEN and CDR2 is SYDVKM. The CDR3 spans 13 residues. V lost 6 bases and J 6 bases, leaving 12 bases between the germline ends. The chain's CDR3 is CASSRGARNEQFF. The CDR3 region has the DNA TGTGCCAGCAGCCGCGGGGCCCGCAATGAGCAGTTCTTC. Full variable domain (missing parts from reference TRBV28 and TRBJ2-1): DVKVTQSSRYLVKRTGEKVFLECVQDMDHENMFWYRQDPGLGLRLIYFSYDVKMKEKGDIPEGYSVSREKKERFSLILESASTNQTSMYLCASSRGARNEQFFGPGTRLTVL.

The chain is built from TRBV4-3 and TRBJ1-4; 7 bases fit TRBD1. Losses at the gene ends were 1 base for V and 6 bases for J; bases not matched to a gene: 5. Germline V lookup: CDR1 LGHNA, CDR2 YSLEER. CDR3 length: 15 amino acids. CDR3 in DNA: TGCGCCAGCAGCCAAGTGAGTCAGGGGGATGAAAAACTGTTTTTT. It encodes CASSQVSQGDEKLFF.

The rearrangement links TRBV19 to TRBJ1-2; possibly TRBD1 for D (6 bases). The CDR3 has 15 residues. The germline V gene has CDR1 LNHDA and CDR2 SQIVND (reference sequence). With 4 bases removed from V and 4 bases from J, the gap between germline ends came to 16 bases. DNA for the CDR3: TGTGCCAGTAGTACCGCGATACAGGGTAGCTATGGCTACACCTTC. This encodes CASSTAIQGSYGYTF.

This chain connects TRBV5-8 to TRBJ1-1, with 8 bases matching TRBD1. V dropped 0 bases and J dropped 1; count of bases not matched to a gene: 5. The CDR3 length is 16 residues. Germline V lookup: CDR1 SGHTS, CDR2 YDEGEE. DNA of the CDR3: TGTGCCAGCAGCTTGGTAGGGACAGGAAAGAACACTGAAGCTTTCTTT. This codes for CASSLVGTGKNTEAFF.

V usage is TRBV19 and J usage is TRBJ2-7; TRBD1 might be the D (5 bases). V was clipped by 5 bases and J by 4 bases, with 12 bases between them. The CDR3 has 13 residues. Germline CDR1 is LNHDA and CDR2 is SQIVND (reference sequence). The CDR3 DNA follows: TGTGCCAGTAGTCTAAGGGGCGGATACGAGCAGTACTTC. Its protein product is CASSLRGGYEQYF.

The V call is TRBV12-3 or TRBV12-4, the J call TRBJ1-2; D remains unclear. The CDR3 length is 13 residues. Trimming removed 5 bases at V and 4 bases at J, with 11 bases between. The CDR3 protein is CASSARAPYGYTF. CDR3 bases: TGTGCCAGCAGTGCCCGGGCCCCCTATGGCTACACCTTC.

The chain couples TRBV10-2 to TRBJ1-2; TRBD1 agrees at 10 bases. This CDR3 has 15 amino acids. The trim removed 5 bases at V and 2 bases at J, leaving 5 bases unmatched. Germline V CDR1 and CDR2: WSHSY, SAAADI. CDR3 nucleotides: TGCGCCAGCAGTCCTGACAGGGGGCCCAACTATGGCTACACCTTC. As protein: CASSPDRGPNYGYTF.